The source of this T cell receptor beta chain is a study of spatial heterogeneity in lung cancer. Germline CDR1 and CDR2: MNHEY and SMNVEV (reference sequence). CDR3 length: 16 residues. Trimming cost V 0 bases and J 0 bases, with 11 bases left between them. This clonotype was seen repeatedly, ten times or more. Time point here: sample taken at primary tumor resection. Sequencing was performed on whole RNA extracted from tumor and nontumor lung tissue, or from frozen PBMC, and the material was left unsorted. A total of approximately 70 untreated early-stage non-small cell lung cancer patients served as donors. TCRdb reanalysed the 5' RACE reads using MiXCR and keeps one entry per CDR3 protein. The repertoire consists of under 14,000 distinct CDR3 sequences, with around 22% occurring once and the leading ten covering 33%.

The source material was PBMCs, sampled at surgery. V gene TRBV27 combines with J gene TRBJ1-1; D not certain. The clonotype comes from a female donor with early-stage non-small cell lung cancer. CDR3 loop: CASSLSRGVMNTEAFF. The CDR3 nucleotides read TGTGCCAGCAGTTTATCCCGCGGGGTAATGAACACTGAAGCTTTCTTT.